This TCR beta chain was found in a study of T cell responses to AZD1222 COVID-19 vaccine. Study summary: Some second doses came at about 4 weeks and others at about 12 weeks; these were pooled.

Only in-frame clones appear in the TCRdb table, and some are missing; sequencing was by immunoSEQ multiplex PCR. The profile covers 70,000 or so clones, with about four fifths appearing a single time and around an eighth taken by the ten largest. As for this clone: Its antigen is unknown.

Study-wide points: Nearly half of the spike-specific TCRs reportedly recognize variant regions that carry no mutations. Two AZD1222 administrations were followed by greater Spike-specific TCR breadth and depth. The donor group comprised mostly white British people and more females; the analysis possibly underestimated clonal diversity.

The TCR sequence derives from an adult in good health. The sequences come from peripheral blood, collected on day 0 of AZD1222 vaccination.

The CDR3: CAIAASGGKTDTQYF. CDR3 sequence (DNA): TGTGCCATCGCGGCTAGCGGGGGGAAGACAGATACGCAGTATTTT. The chain joins TRBV10-3 to TRBJ2-3, with 11 bases that match TRBD2. CDR3 length: 15 amino acids. J was trimmed by 3 bases and V by 8 bases; bases with no gene match: 7. Germline V gene lookup returns CDR1 ENHRY and CDR2 SYGVKD.